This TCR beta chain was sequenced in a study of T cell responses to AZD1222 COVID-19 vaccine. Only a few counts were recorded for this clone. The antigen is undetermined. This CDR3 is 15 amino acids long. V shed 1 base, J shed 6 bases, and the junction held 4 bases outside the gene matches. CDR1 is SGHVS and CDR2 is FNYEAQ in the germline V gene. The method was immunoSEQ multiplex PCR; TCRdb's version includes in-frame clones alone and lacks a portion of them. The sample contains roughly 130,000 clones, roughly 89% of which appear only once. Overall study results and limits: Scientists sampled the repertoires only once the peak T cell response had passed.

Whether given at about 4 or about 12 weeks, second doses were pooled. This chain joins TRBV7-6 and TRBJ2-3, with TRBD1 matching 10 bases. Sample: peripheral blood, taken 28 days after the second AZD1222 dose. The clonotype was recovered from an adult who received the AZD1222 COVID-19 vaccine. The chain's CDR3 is CASSLGQGAPDTQYF. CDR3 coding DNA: TGTGCCAGCAGCTTAGGACAGGGGGCGCCTGATACGCAGTATTTT. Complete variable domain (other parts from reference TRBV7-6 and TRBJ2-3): GAGVSQSPRYKVTKRGQDVALRCDPISGHVSLYWYRQALGQGPEFLTYFNYEAQQDKSGLPNDRFSAERPEGSISTLTIQRTEQRDSAMYRCASSLGQGAPDTQYFGPGTRLTVL.